The following is a T cell receptor beta chain sequence with its context. The target of this receptor is not known. No much larger clonotype is one base removed from it; base qualities were not supplied. Reading the label with the study, this specimen's treatment or condition is: in vitro stimulation with specific CMV peptide epitopes to enrich CMV-specific T cells. The sample originates from a study of T cell repertoires in cytomegalovirus infection (dated 2019 in TCRdb). Broadly, across the study: Peptide stimulations targeted recently identified HLA-C-restricted CMV epitopes, whose presentation resists viral immunomodulation, together with well-studied HLA-B-restricted epitopes. Donor HLA type was relevant to the analysis, because carriage of CMV infection together with the matching HLA type was indicated by public TCR beta signatures.

The CDR3 spans 17 residues, from the cysteine through the phenylalanine. Kept here is only the CDR3 DNA, which spans 51 bases and is read in frame from base 1. V trim: 3 bases; J trim: 7 bases; unmatched bases: 16. As encoded in the germline V gene (reference sequence), CDR1 is MNHEY while CDR2 is SMNVEV. Points the paper makes about the study in general: In the ex vivo response, HLA-C-restricted CMV-specific TCR beta clonotypes were dominant, and in two of eight donors the single most frequent clonotype came from this HLA-C-restricted group. Cumulative frequency of public TCR beta family members discriminated carriers of CMV infection plus the relevant HLA type in this cohort and an independent 352-donor cohort.

TCRdb records Illumina HiSeq 1500 as the sequencer. The raw public data were reprocessed by TCRdb itself: fastp quality trimming at Q25, MiXCR clonotype calling, in-frame beta chains only. Each entry merges the rows of one CDR3 protein and shows their most common DNA and genes. In this sample the table shows about 920,000 distinct CDR3 sequences, around 29% of which occur a single time. The ten top clones hold over 12% of the sample. The sequence came from a human donor in good health (CMV status not recorded). Some clones in this sample may be carry-over from other donors' samples. Sequences were derived from cultured CD8+ T cells from PBMCs, sampled from culture after CMV antigen stimulation. This receptor chain uses TRBV27 and TRBJ2-3; 7 middle bases align to TRBD2. The nucleotide sequence reads as follows: TGTGCCAGCAGTTTCCCGTACCGGGGGAGGGCGGGCCATACGCAGTATTTT. Protein translation: CASSFPYRGRAGHTQYF.